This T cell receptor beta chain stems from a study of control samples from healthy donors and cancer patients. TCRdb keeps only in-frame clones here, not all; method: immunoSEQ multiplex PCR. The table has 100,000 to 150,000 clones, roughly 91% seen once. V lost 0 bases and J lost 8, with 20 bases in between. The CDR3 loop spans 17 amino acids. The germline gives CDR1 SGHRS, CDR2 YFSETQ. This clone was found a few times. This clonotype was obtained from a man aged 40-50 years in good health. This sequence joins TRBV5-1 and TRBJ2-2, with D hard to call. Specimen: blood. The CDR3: CASSLALDAATPGELFF. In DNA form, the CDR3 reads TGCGCCAGCAGCTTGGCCCTAGACGCAGCAACACCGGGGGAGCTGTTTTTT.